Described below is a single TCR beta chain sequence and its context. This record belongs to a study of cytomegalovirus exposure and HLA in healthy donors. Both 60 Vbeta primers and 13 Jbeta primers went into the PCR. Using immunoSEQ multiplex PCR, the repertoire was profiled, and TCRdb retains in-frame clones only, with some absent. The sample consists of 120,000 or so clones, about 83% of them appearing once. Donors counted as nominally healthy when sampled, yet unrecorded immune exposures were likely. In germline, CDR1 is LNHNV, CDR2 YYDKDF (reference sequence). With 3 bases removed from V and 6 bases from J, the gap between germline ends came to 9 bases. CDR3 size: 13 residues.

This TCR derives from a woman aged 40-49 years in good health and CMV-seropositive. Source material: PBMCs. This chain links TRBV15 with TRBJ2-1; perhaps TRBD2 as D (5 bases). Here the CDR3 reads CATSRRASNEQFF. The CDR3 coding sequence is TGTGCCACCAGCAGGCGGGCTAGCAATGAGCAGTTCTTC. Drawing the rest from reference TRBV15 and TRBJ2-1, the complete variable domain is DAMVIQNPRYQVTQFGKPVTLSCSQTLNHNVMYWYQQKSSQAPKLLFHYYDKDFNNEADTPDNFQSRRPNTSFCFLDIRSPGLGDTAMYLCATSRRASNEQFFGPGTRLTVL.